Listed below are T cell receptor beta chains from one sample, sequenced in a study of tumor-infiltrating lymphocytes in primary liver carcinoma. Using its own MiXCR run on the multiplex PCR reads, TCRdb lists one record per CDR3 protein. Of roughly 180,000 distinct CDR3 sequences listed, 50% to 75% are singletons. Material: peripheral blood. The receptor set was obtained from a man aged 40-55 years with primary liver carcinoma and hepatitis B virus infection. Each CDR3 is given with its conserved first and last residue. Fields, in order: D gene, V gene, clone size, J gene, CDR3 DNA, CDR3 protein. The D gene is left open where the match is weak. A clone size is listed for some rows: how often the clone was seen (once, few, many), or a class if it is expanded.

D gene: .
V gene: TRBV11-2
clone size: once
J gene: TRBJ2-1
CDR3 DNA: TGTGCCAACAGCTTAAGATCTTCGGTTTGGATACGTTACAATGAGCAGTTCTTC
CDR3 protein: CANSLRSSVWIRYNEQFF

D gene: TRBD2
V gene: TRBV12-3/TRBV12-4
clone size: .
J gene: TRBJ2-3
CDR3 DNA: TGTGCCAGCAGTGCGTCTCCGGGACTAGCGGGCGGAATAACAGATATGCAGTATTTT
CDR3 protein: CASSASPGLAGGITDMQYF

D gene: .
V gene: TRBV29-1
clone size: many
J gene: TRBJ2-1
CDR3 DNA: TGCAGCGTTGAGAGTTTGGCCGAGCAGTTCTTC
CDR3 protein: CSVESLAEQFF

D gene: TRBD2
V gene: TRBV11-2
clone size: .
J gene: TRBJ2-3
CDR3 DNA: TGTGCCAGTAGCCTGACTAGCGGCACAGGTACGCAGTATTTT
CDR3 protein: CASSLTSGTGTQYF

D gene: .
V gene: TRBV11-3
clone size: .
J gene: TRBJ2-1
CDR3 DNA: TGTGCCAGCAGCTTAACACTCTCGAGTGGTGAGCAGTTCTTC
CDR3 protein: CASSLTLSSGEQFF

D gene: .
V gene: TRBV11-2
clone size: once
J gene: TRBJ2-1
CDR3 DNA: TGTGCCAGCACCGCCCTCGGGGTCCTTAGTGAGCAGTTCTTC
CDR3 protein: CASTALGVLSEQFF

D gene: .
V gene: TRBV7-3
clone size: .
J gene: TRBJ2-3
CDR3 DNA: TGTGCCAGCAGCCCCGATCGCACAGATACGCAGTATTTT
CDR3 protein: CASSPDRTDTQYF

D gene: .
V gene: TRBV6-5
clone size: .
J gene: TRBJ1-1
CDR3 DNA: TGTGCCAGCACCTCGAGAGGGTGGGTTGTCACGGCCTTT
CDR3 protein: CASTSRGWVVTAF

D gene: .
V gene: TRBV6-6
clone size: .
J gene: TRBJ1-2
CDR3 DNA: TGTGCCAGCAACCGACGGGGGGCTGAGGGCTACACCTTC
CDR3 protein: CASNRRGAEGYTF

D gene: .
V gene: TRBV11-2
clone size: .
J gene: TRBJ1-6
CDR3 DNA: TGTGCAAGCAGCTTAGGACCCTATAATTCACCCATCCACTTT
CDR3 protein: CASSLGPYNSPIHF

D gene: TRBD1
V gene: TRBV11-3
clone size: .
J gene: TRBJ2-1
CDR3 DNA: TGTGCCAGCAGCCTAAGACAGGGGGCTCGGGGTGAACAGTTCTTC
CDR3 protein: CASSLRQGARGEQFF

D gene: .
V gene: TRBV29-1
clone size: .
J gene: TRBJ1-5
CDR3 DNA: TGCAACGTTGAGGGTCCCTCTCCGCATGATAATCAGCCCCAGCATTTT
CDR3 protein: CNVEGPSPHDNQPQHF

D gene: TRBD1
V gene: TRBV29-1
clone size: few
J gene: TRBJ2-7
CDR3 DNA: TGCAGCGCGGGTGGGGGTCGGACAGGGAGATCCTACGAGCAGTACTTC
CDR3 protein: CSAGGGRTGRSYEQYF

D gene: TRBD2
V gene: TRBV29-1
clone size: few
J gene: TRBJ2-3
CDR3 DNA: TGCAGCGAGGCTAGCGGGATTGGAGATACGCAGTATTTT
CDR3 protein: CSEASGIGDTQYF

D gene: .
V gene: TRBV2
clone size: .
J gene: TRBJ1-4
CDR3 DNA: TGTGCCGGCGCCGGCGCAAAACTGTTTTTT
CDR3 protein: CAGAGAKLFF

D gene: .
V gene: TRBV6-5
clone size: .
J gene: TRBJ2-5
CDR3 DNA: TGTGCCAGCAGTTATTCGTCGAAGACCCAGTACTTC
CDR3 protein: CASSYSSKTQYF

D gene: .
V gene: TRBV11-3
clone size: many
J gene: TRBJ2-3
CDR3 DNA: TGTGCCAGCAGCTTGACCAAAGCCACAGATACGCAGTATTTT
CDR3 protein: CASSLTKATDTQYF

D gene: .
V gene: TRBV6-6
clone size: .
J gene: TRBJ2-7
CDR3 DNA: TGTGCCAGCATGAGGGCGTTCTACGATCAGTACTTC
CDR3 protein: CASMRAFYDQYF

D gene: .
V gene: TRBV12-3/TRBV12-4
clone size: .
J gene: TRBJ1-5
CDR3 DNA: TGTGCCAGCAGCCTCCTGGAGGGGGACCAGCCCCAGCATTTT
CDR3 protein: CASSLLEGDQPQHF

D gene: TRBD2
V gene: TRBV11-2
clone size: many
J gene: TRBJ2-1
CDR3 DNA: TGTGCCAGCAGCTCTAGCGGGAGTTTTGAGCAGTTCTTC
CDR3 protein: CASSSSGSFEQFF

D gene: TRBD2
V gene: TRBV29-1
clone size: few
J gene: TRBJ2-5
CDR3 DNA: TGCAGCGAAGTAGCGGGGCAAGAGACCCAGTACTTC
CDR3 protein: CSEVAGQETQYF

D gene: .
V gene: TRBV28
clone size: .
J gene: TRBJ2-1
CDR3 DNA: TGTGCCAGCAGATCAACCGGACGGGCAGCCGCCAATGAGCAGTTCTTC
CDR3 protein: CASRSTGRAAANEQFF

D gene: TRBD2
V gene: TRBV12-3/TRBV12-4
clone size: .
J gene: TRBJ2-1
CDR3 DNA: TGTGTCAGCAGTCTAAGACGACTAGCGGTTAACAATGAGCAGTTCTTC
CDR3 protein: CVSSLRRLAVNNEQFF

D gene: .
V gene: TRBV14
clone size: few
J gene: TRBJ2-5
CDR3 DNA: TGTGCCAGCAGCCAAGATCTAGGGGCCGAGACCCAGTACTTC
CDR3 protein: CASSQDLGAETQYF

D gene: .
V gene: TRBV28
clone size: .
J gene: TRBJ2-3
CDR3 DNA: TGTGCCAGCAGGGGACCGTCAGATACGCAGTATTTT
CDR3 protein: CASRGPSDTQYF

D gene: .
V gene: TRBV12-3/TRBV12-4
clone size: .
J gene: TRBJ2-6
CDR3 DNA: TGTGCCAGCAGTTTCCTGGGGCCCGGGGCCAACGTCCTGACTTTC
CDR3 protein: CASSFLGPGANVLTF

D gene: TRBD1
V gene: TRBV11-2
clone size: .
J gene: TRBJ2-3
CDR3 DNA: TGTGCCAGCAGTAAGACAGGGGGCACAACAGATACGCAGTGTTTT
CDR3 protein: CASSKTGGTTDTQCF

D gene: .
V gene: TRBV6-5
clone size: .
J gene: TRBJ2-2
CDR3 DNA: TGTGCCAGCAGTTACTCGGACTACACGGGGACCGGGGAGCTGCTTTTT
CDR3 protein: CASSYSDYTGTGELLF

D gene: .
V gene: TRBV6-1
clone size: .
J gene: TRBJ1-5
CDR3 DNA: TGTGCCAGCAGCCTCACCCCAAGCAATCAGCCCCAGCATTTT
CDR3 protein: CASSLTPSNQPQHF

D gene: .
V gene: TRBV5-4
clone size: .
J gene: TRBJ1-1
CDR3 DNA: TGTGCCAGCAGCCTAGCGAGTGAAGCTTCCTTT
CDR3 protein: CASSLASEASF

D gene: TRBD2
V gene: TRBV6-5
clone size: .
J gene: TRBJ2-7
CDR3 DNA: TGTGCCAGCAGTCACGAGCGGGGGCCGTACGAGCAGTACTTC
CDR3 protein: CASSHERGPYEQYF

D gene: TRBD2
V gene: TRBV10-3
clone size: few
J gene: TRBJ2-5
CDR3 DNA: TGTGCCATCAGTGAGGTTCAGGGACTAGCGGATCAAGAGACCCAGTACTTC
CDR3 protein: CAISEVQGLADQETQYF

D gene: .
V gene: TRBV29-1
clone size: few
J gene: TRBJ1-4
CDR3 DNA: TGCAGCGGGTTTACAACTAATGAAAAACTGTTTTTT
CDR3 protein: CSGFTTNEKLFF

D gene: TRBD2
V gene: TRBV11-2
clone size: many
J gene: TRBJ2-1
CDR3 DNA: TGTGCCAGCAGCTACCTTCTAGCGGGATCCTACAATGAGCAGTTCTTC
CDR3 protein: CASSYLLAGSYNEQFF

D gene: TRBD2
V gene: TRBV7-9
clone size: few
J gene: TRBJ2-7
CDR3 DNA: TGTGCCAGCAGCGAAACTAGCGGGAGAACCTACGAGCAGTACTTC
CDR3 protein: CASSETSGRTYEQYF

D gene: TRBD1
V gene: TRBV7-9
clone size: .
J gene: TRBJ2-3
CDR3 DNA: TGTGCCAGCAGCTTAGACGGACAGGGTGGATCAGATACGCAGTATTTT
CDR3 protein: CASSLDGQGGSDTQYF

D gene: .
V gene: TRBV28
clone size: .
J gene: TRBJ2-7
CDR3 DNA: TGTGCCAGCAGTTTATTGCCGGGAGTAAGCTACGAGCAGTACTTC
CDR3 protein: CASSLLPGVSYEQYF

D gene: .
V gene: TRBV2
clone size: .
J gene: TRBJ1-1
CDR3 DNA: TGTGCCAGCAGCCTAGGGTGGACTGAAACTTTCTTT
CDR3 protein: CASSLGWTETFF

D gene: .
V gene: TRBV12-3/TRBV12-4
clone size: .
J gene: TRBJ2-1
CDR3 DNA: TGTGCCAGCAGTATTACCGGTACTTCCAATGAGCAGTTCTTC
CDR3 protein: CASSITGTSNEQFF

D gene: TRBD1
V gene: TRBV11-2
clone size: .
J gene: TRBJ2-5
CDR3 DNA: TGTGCCAGTGGACAGGGGGCGCAGGAGACCCGGTACTTC
CDR3 protein: CASGQGAQETRYF

D gene: .
V gene: TRBV11-1
clone size: .
J gene: TRBJ1-1
CDR3 DNA: TGTGCCAGTAGAGGGGCTAAGGGCACTGAAGCTTTCTTT
CDR3 protein: CASRGAKGTEAFF

D gene: TRBD1
V gene: TRBV4-1
clone size: few
J gene: TRBJ2-6
CDR3 DNA: TGCGCCAGCAGCCCACAGGGGTCTGGGGCCAACGTCCTGACTTTC
CDR3 protein: CASSPQGSGANVLTF

D gene: TRBD2
V gene: TRBV6-5
clone size: few
J gene: TRBJ2-5
CDR3 DNA: TGTGCCAGCAGCCAACTAGCGCACCAAGAGACCCAGTACTTC
CDR3 protein: CASSQLAHQETQYF

D gene: TRBD2
V gene: TRBV29-1
clone size: many
J gene: TRBJ2-7
CDR3 DNA: TGCAGCGTACGACTAGCTCCTATGTACGAGCAGTACTTC
CDR3 protein: CSVRLAPMYEQYF

D gene: .
V gene: TRBV5-1
clone size: .
J gene: TRBJ2-3
CDR3 DNA: TGCGCAAGCAGCTATCGGCGGGACTCAGATACGCAGTATTTT
CDR3 protein: CASSYRRDSDTQYF

D gene: TRBD1
V gene: TRBV29-1
clone size: .
J gene: TRBJ2-1
CDR3 DNA: TGCAGCGTTGAAGATCCGTATACCGGACAGGATTACAATGAGCAGTTCTTC
CDR3 protein: CSVEDPYTGQDYNEQFF

D gene: .
V gene: TRBV11-2
clone size: .
J gene: TRBJ2-7
CDR3 DNA: TGTGCCAGCAGTTACATGGGGGAGCAATACTTC
CDR3 protein: CASSYMGEQYF

D gene: TRBD1
V gene: TRBV28
clone size: .
J gene: TRBJ2-3
CDR3 DNA: TGTGCCAGCAGTGTCCCAACAGGGGGCGCAGATACGCAGTATTTT
CDR3 protein: CASSVPTGGADTQYF

D gene: TRBD2
V gene: TRBV5-6
clone size: .
J gene: TRBJ2-7
CDR3 DNA: TGTGCCAGCAGCTTAGGACTAGCGCTAGGCTACGAGCAGTACTTC
CDR3 protein: CASSLGLALGYEQYF

D gene: TRBD1
V gene: TRBV6-1
clone size: few
J gene: TRBJ1-4
CDR3 DNA: TGTGCCAGCACCAAGGGACAGGGTAATGAAAAACTGTTTTTT
CDR3 protein: CASTKGQGNEKLFF

D gene: .
V gene: TRBV28
clone size: .
J gene: TRBJ1-2
CDR3 DNA: TGTGCCAGTTGGACCTCCCGGGATGGCTACACCTTC
CDR3 protein: CASWTSRDGYTF

D gene: .
V gene: TRBV7-9
clone size: few
J gene: TRBJ1-4
CDR3 DNA: TGTGCCAGCAGCCTGGACGGGGTTAATGAAAAACTGTTTTTT
CDR3 protein: CASSLDGVNEKLFF

D gene: .
V gene: TRBV30
clone size: few
J gene: TRBJ2-7
CDR3 DNA: TGTGCCTGGAGTGTTAACGCCGAGGGGGACGAGCAGTACTTC
CDR3 protein: CAWSVNAEGDEQYF

D gene: TRBD1
V gene: TRBV11-2
clone size: many
J gene: TRBJ1-2
CDR3 DNA: TGTGCCAGCAGGGACTCAGGGGGCGATTCCTATGGCTACACCTTC
CDR3 protein: CASRDSGGDSYGYTF

D gene: .
V gene: TRBV6-1
clone size: .
J gene: TRBJ2-2
CDR3 DNA: TGTGCCAGCAGTGAAGGTGCTGGAGGCACCGGGGAGCTGTCTTTT
CDR3 protein: CASSEGAGGTGELSF